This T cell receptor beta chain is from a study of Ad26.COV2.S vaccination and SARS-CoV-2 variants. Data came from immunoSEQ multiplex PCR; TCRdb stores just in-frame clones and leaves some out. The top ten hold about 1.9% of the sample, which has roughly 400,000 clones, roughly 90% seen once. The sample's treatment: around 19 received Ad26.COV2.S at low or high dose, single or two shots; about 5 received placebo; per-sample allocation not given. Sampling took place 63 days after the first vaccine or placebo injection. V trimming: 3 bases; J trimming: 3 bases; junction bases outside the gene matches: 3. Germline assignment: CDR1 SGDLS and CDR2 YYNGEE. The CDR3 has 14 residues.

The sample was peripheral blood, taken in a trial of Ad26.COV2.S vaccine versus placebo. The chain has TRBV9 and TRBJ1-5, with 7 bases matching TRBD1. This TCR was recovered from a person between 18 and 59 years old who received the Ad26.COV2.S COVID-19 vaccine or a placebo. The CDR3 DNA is TGTGCCAGCAGCGCGGGACAGACCAATCAGCCCCAGCATTTT. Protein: CASSAGQTNQPQHF.